This T cell receptor (beta chain) derives from a study of cytomegalovirus exposure and HLA in healthy donors. Points from the study as a whole: Most of the CMV-associated TCR beta chains (in a later analysis) appeared to be HLA-restricted. In a later analysis, V- and J-gene trimming of beta chains associated with a DCLRE1C missense variant, replicated independently.

Primers: 60 Vbeta forward and 13 Jbeta reverse. This table comes from immunoSEQ multiplex PCR, and its TCRdb copy is limited to in-frame clones, with some not included. The sample holds 95,000 to 110,000 clones, roughly 80% seen once. A word on this clone: Antigen specificity is unknown.

Trimming removed 7 bases from V and 4 bases from J, with 17 bases in between. The CDR3 runs to 14 residues. Germline V CDR1 and CDR2: MDHEN, SYDVKM. This receptor was identified in a young man in good health and CMV-seronegative. The material sequenced was PBMCs. The rearrangement joins TRBV28 to TRBJ2-7, with D possibly TRBD1 on 6 matching bases. CDR3 sequence reads: CASNLRQESYEQYF. The CDR3 nucleotides are TGTGCCAGCAATTTGAGACAGGAGAGTTACGAGCAGTACTTC.